The rows below give T cell receptor beta chains drawn from one sample of a study of T cell responses to AZD1222 COVID-19 vaccine. Data came from immunoSEQ multiplex PCR; TCRdb stores just in-frame clones and leaves some out. The data show more than 150,000 clones, 85% to 90% seen once. Material: peripheral blood, obtained on day 0 of MenACWY control vaccination. These TCRs come from an adult in good health. Both conserved end residues are part of each CDR3. Fields, in order: clone size, V gene, J gene, D gene, CDR3 DNA, CDR3 protein. D genes are given only for firm matches. Clone size, where shown, is once, few, many, or a class for clones that have expanded.

>.|TRBV5-4|TRBJ2-1|.
TGTGCCAGCACCGCACCTAGCGAAAGCTCCTACAATGAGCAGTTCTTC
CASTAPSESSYNEQFF
>.|TRBV9|TRBJ2-1|TRBD1
TGTGCCAGCAGCGCGACCGGGACAGGGAACAATGAGCAGTTCTTC
CASSATGTGNNEQFF
>.|TRBV28|TRBJ1-2|TRBD1
TGTGCCAGCAGTACCGCGGGACAGGGTGTCTATGGCTACACCTTC
CASSTAGQGVYGYTF
>.|TRBV6-5|TRBJ1-4|TRBD1
TGTGCCAGCAGTTGGGGCCCGGGACAGGGGAGCGAAAAACTGTTTTTT
CASSWGPGQGSEKLFF
>.|TRBV2|TRBJ1-6|.
TGTGCCAGCAGTGACGGGGTTCCTAATTCACCCCTCCACTTT
CASSDGVPNSPLHF
>.|TRBV10-3|TRBJ2-2|TRBD2
TGTGCCACGGGGGGGCTAGCGGGAGAGAACACCGGGGAGCTGTTTTTT
CATGGLAGENTGELFF
>once|TRBV15|TRBJ2-5|TRBD2
TGTGCCACCAGCAGCCCACTAGCGGGGCAAGAGACCCAGTACTTC
CATSSPLAGQETQYF
>few|TRBV5-8|TRBJ2-2|.
TGTGCCAGCATCTGGGGGAGAACCGGGGAGCTGTTTTTT
CASIWGRTGELFF
>.|TRBV27|TRBJ2-1|TRBD2
TGTGCCAGCAGTTTTGGAAGACTAGCGGGAGGGGTATCCTACAATGAGCAGTTCTTC
CASSFGRLAGGVSYNEQFF
>once|TRBV18|TRBJ1-2|.
TGTGCCAGCTCACCAGATAGTGGCTACACCTTC
CASSPDSGYTF
>once|TRBV7-9|TRBJ2-7|.
TGTGCCAGCAGCTTAGGGCTAGCTTCGACCTACGAGCAGTACTTC
CASSLGLASTYEQYF
>.|TRBV29-1|TRBJ2-7|TRBD1
TGCAGCGCTGCACCCAGGGGGCCCCCCTACGAGCAGTACTTC
CSAAPRGPPYEQYF
>.|TRBV5-5|TRBJ2-7|TRBD2
TGTGCCAGCAGCCTTTCTAGCGGGAGTCGCAACGAGCAGTACTTC
CASSLSSGSRNEQYF
>few|TRBV19|TRBJ2-5|TRBD1
TGTGCCAGTAGTACCCTACTGACAGGGGGGTCGGAGACCCAGTACTTC
CASSTLLTGGSETQYF
>.|TRBV28|TRBJ2-2|TRBD1
TGTGCCAGCAGTGACAGGGACCTATCTCGAAAGGGCACCGGGGAGCTGTTTTTT
CASSDRDLSRKGTGELFF
>.|TRBV13|TRBJ2-7|.
TGTGCCAGCAGCTTGGGGGGCGAGCAGTACTTC
CASSLGGEQYF
>.|TRBV9|TRBJ2-7|.
TGTGCCAGCAGCGTAAGCCCACGTGAGGGGGAGCAGTACTTC
CASSVSPREGEQYF
>.|TRBV7-2|TRBJ2-7|TRBD2
TGTGCCAGCAGCTTAGGCCCTGGGACTAGCGGGAGGCGCTACGAGCAGTACTTC
CASSLGPGTSGRRYEQYF
>.|TRBV2|TRBJ1-4|.
TGTGCCAGCAGTGAAAGTATTGTTGGTCAGACCGGTGAAAAACTGTTTTTT
CASSESIVGQTGEKLFF
>.|TRBV28|TRBJ1-5|.
TGTGCCAGCAGTTTATGGGCAGACCGCAATCAGCCCCAGCATTTT
CASSLWADRNQPQHF
>.|TRBV4-3|TRBJ2-2|TRBD2
TGCGCCAGCAGCCAAGATGCCAGCGGGGGGGCCGCCGGGGAGCTGTTTTTT
CASSQDASGGAAGELFF
>.|TRBV30|TRBJ1-6|TRBD1
TGTGCCTGGAGTGAGACAGGGGCCATAGTCAATTCACCCCTCCACTTT
CAWSETGAIVNSPLHF
>once|TRBV6-5|TRBJ1-4|.
TGTGCCAGCAGCAAGGGAGGGGGTAATGAAAAACTGTTTTTT
CASSKGGGNEKLFF
>.|TRBV9|TRBJ2-5|.
TGTGCCAGCAGCCTAGGCCCCCAAGAGACCCAGTACTTC
CASSLGPQETQYF
>.|TRBV11-2|TRBJ2-7|.
TGTGCCAGCAGCTTGGGCGCAGGGGCCTACGAGCAGTACTTC
CASSLGAGAYEQYF
>.|TRBV29-1|TRBJ2-7|TRBD2
TGCAGCGTTTCTGGAAGCACTAGCGGCAGGGGCTACGAGCAGTACTTC
CSVSGSTSGRGYEQYF
>few|TRBV19|TRBJ2-1|.
TGTGCCACTATTGGATGGGGGGTTAGGTCCTACAATGAGCAGTTCTTC
CATIGWGVRSYNEQFF
>.|TRBV6-4|TRBJ1-1|TRBD1
TGTGCCAGCAGACGTACCCGGGACAGTGAAGCTTTCTTT
CASRRTRDSEAFF
>.|TRBV28|TRBJ2-3|TRBD2
TGTGCCAGCAGTTTCTTATCCCGGCGGGAGGGCCCACAGGATGCGCAGTATTTT
CASSFLSRREGPQDAQYF
>.|TRBV12-5|TRBJ2-2|TRBD2
TGTGCTAGTGCCCAAAGGGGACTAGAAACCGGGGAGCTGTTTTTT
CASAQRGLETGELFF
>.|TRBV9|TRBJ2-2|.
TGTGCCAGCAGCTCCAATTTTGCCGGGGAGCTGTTTTTT
CASSSNFAGELFF
>.|TRBV6-5|TRBJ1-4|.
TGTGCCAGCAGAAGGGACACCAATGAAAAACTGTTTTTT
CASRRDTNEKLFF
>.|TRBV28|TRBJ1-5|TRBD1
TGTGCCAGCAGTTTGTCCGGGACAGGGGTTCAGCCCCAGCATTTT
CASSLSGTGVQPQHF
>.|TRBV27|TRBJ1-5|.
TGTGCCAGCAGTTTATCCCCAACTTATAGCAATCAGCCCCAGCATTTT
CASSLSPTYSNQPQHF
>once|TRBV6-5|TRBJ1-1|.
TGTGCCAGCAGAATGGACCCGAACACTGAAGCTTTCTTT
CASRMDPNTEAFF
>.|TRBV19|TRBJ2-1|TRBD2
TGTGCCAGTCGGAGCGGGGGGAACAACAATGAGCAGTTCTTC
CASRSGGNNNEQFF
>.|TRBV30|TRBJ2-5|.
TGTGCCTGGAGTGTACGTAGCCGAGAGACCCAGTACTTC
CAWSVRSRETQYF
>few|TRBV7-9|TRBJ2-7|.
TGTGCCAGCAGCTTAGTGAGAGGACGGAGCTCCTACGAGCAGTACTTC
CASSLVRGRSSYEQYF
>.|TRBV13|TRBJ2-7|.
TGTGCCAGCAGCTTAGAAGGGGCCTACGAGCAGTACTTC
CASSLEGAYEQYF
>.|TRBV14|TRBJ2-5|TRBD1
TGTGCCAGCAGCCAAGCCGGGACAGGGTTGGAGACCCAGTACTTC
CASSQAGTGLETQYF
>.|TRBV5-6|TRBJ1-2|TRBD1
TGTGCCAGCAGCTTGAGACAGGGGAATGGCTACACCTTC
CASSLRQGNGYTF
>.|TRBV5-1|TRBJ1-3|.
TGCGCCAGCAGCTCAACGGGTGCGGGGGCCGGATTTGGAAACACCATATATTTT
CASSSTGAGAGFGNTIYF
>.|TRBV9|TRBJ2-7|TRBD2
TGTGCCAGCAGCGTAGCTTCGGGGGGGCCAGTGGAGCAGTACTTC
CASSVASGGPVEQYF
>.|TRBV14|TRBJ1-2|TRBD1
TGTGCCAGCAGCCACCGATCCGGGACAGCAAACTATGGCTACACCTTC
CASSHRSGTANYGYTF
>.|TRBV2|TRBJ2-5|TRBD1
TGTGCCAGCAGAGCCAGGACAGGACAAGAGACCCAGTACTTC
CASRARTGQETQYF
>few|TRBV28|TRBJ2-7|.
TGTGCCACCAGGGCAGACTCCTACGAGCAGTACTTC
CATRADSYEQYF
>.|TRBV7-2|TRBJ1-5|TRBD1
TGTGCCAGCAGCTTGGGGACAGGCAATCAGCCCCAGCATTTT
CASSLGTGNQPQHF
>.|TRBV9|TRBJ1-3|.
TGTGCCAGCAGCGTCTCGGGGGGCTCTGGAAACACCATATATTTT
CASSVSGGSGNTIYF